This record covers a single T cell receptor (beta chain). Compared with the rest of its sample, this clone is medium-sized (0.01 to 0.1%). The antigen it recognizes is unknown. Base qualities were left out, and no much larger clone turns up one base away. Library preparation employed the immunoSEQ multiplex PCR assay. Imported from immuneACCESS, the table was reduced by TCRdb to in-frame sequences with V and J called. These copies leave out some clones; in studies compared against another copy, an unresolved V gene accounts for under half, and the cause of the remainder is not known. This sample is represented by approximately 37,000 clones; about four fifths of them were singletons. The ten largest clonotypes hold 20% to 25% of the sample. V loses 5 bases of germline sequence and J loses 4 bases, and the interval between the two ends is 11 bases. Counted from cysteine to phenylalanine, this CDR3 has 13 amino acids. Only CDR3 DNA remains: 39 bases, in frame from the first base.

This sample was included in a study of control samples from healthy donors and cancer patients (dated by TCRdb to the early 2020s). This clonotype was sampled from a woman aged 55-70 years with lung cancer. The chain was built from TRBV12-3 or TRBV12-4 and TRBJ1-2, with no confident D gene call. The sequencing input was PBMCs. The base sequence is TGTGCCAGCAGTCCGAGTCAAGGCTATGGCTACACCTTC. Translated, this gives CASSPSQGYGYTF.